This TCR beta chain was obtained from a study of graft-versus-host responses after intestinal transplantation. Study details: In this cohort, recipients had multivisceral, liver-intestinal, or isolated intestinal transplants. Uniformly, recipients were administered anti-thymocyte globulin induction with subsequent tacrolimus and steroids for three to four years. Study outcomes and limitations: There was an association between peak levels of circulating GvH clones and early post-transplant HvG declines.

TCRdb keeps only in-frame clones here, not all; method: immunoSEQ multiplex PCR. The table includes over 100,000 clones, around 94% detected once. Germline V gives CDR1 MNHEY, CDR2 SMNVEV (reference sequence). The CDR3 consists of 15 residues. J gave up 5 bases and V 3 bases, and 8 bases lay outside the gene matches. As to this clone: Antigen: not known.

The sequencing here drew on unstimulated CD4+ T cells sorted from spleen or lymph node cells, taken before transplant. The chain employs TRBV27 and TRBJ2-7; 9 positions match TRBD1. The receptor comes from a human donor who was the organ donor for an intestinal transplant. CDR3 in amino acids: CASSFKTGGGNEQYF. CDR3 in DNA: TGTGCCAGCAGTTTCAAGACAGGGGGTGGCAACGAGCAGTACTTC.